Listed here are 32 T cell receptor beta chains from one sample, sequenced in a study of OX40 agonist ivuxolimab in advanced cancers. Generated by immunoSEQ multiplex PCR, the TCRdb table keeps only in-frame clones and is missing some. The sample holds around 38,000 clones, around four fifths seen once. This specimen consisted of CD4+ or CD8+ T cells sorted from blood, obtained in a trial of the OX40 agonist ivuxolimab. Receptors were obtained from an adult with an advanced solid tumor such as melanoma, head and neck, liver or kidney cancer.

This clone was detected once. The chain recombines TRBV11-2 with TRBJ1-4; TRBD1 matches at 8 bases. Trimming cost V 5 bases and J 8 bases; bases outside gene matches: 4. The CDR3 is 13 residues long. Germline CDR1 reads SGHAT; CDR2 reads FQNNGV. The CDR3 coding sequence is TGTGCCAGCAGCGTAAGGACAGGGGAAAAACTGTTTTTT. This translates into CASSVRTGEKLFF.

J is TRBJ2-5 and V is TRBV5-5, with TRBD2 matching over 9 bases. CDR3 length: 15 amino acids. The germline V gene has CDR1 SGHKS and CDR2 YYEKEE (reference sequence). Germline trimming cut 1 base from V and 3 bases from J; bases unmatched to any gene: 4. The CDR3 region has the DNA TGTGCCAGCAGCTTGTCTAGCGGGGTGGAAGAGACCCAGTACTTC. It codes for CASSLSSGVEETQYF.

This clone occurred once. The rearrangement links TRBV9 to TRBJ2-2, with D maybe TRBD1 (5 bases). Deletions cut 4 bases from V and 2 bases from J, with 15 bases between. This CDR3 is 16 amino acids long. Germline CDR1 is SGDLS and CDR2 is YYNGEE. The CDR3: CASSPAPGINTGELFF. In DNA, the CDR3 is TGTGCCAGCAGCCCCGCCCCAGGGATTAACACCGGGGAGCTGTTTTTT.

The V and J genes are TRBV6-1 and TRBJ1-2; D possibly corresponds to TRBD1 (5 bases). Trimming left V 0 bases short and J 7 bases short, with 15 bases between. This CDR3 region has 15 residues. The germline V gene has CDR1 MNHNS and CDR2 SASEGT. CDR3 region: CASSEASYGTRGYTF. CDR3 coding DNA: TGTGCCAGCAGTGAAGCTAGTTATGGGACCCGTGGCTACACCTTC.

This rearrangement joins TRBV7-9 to TRBJ2-2; 9 positions agree with TRBD1. This CDR3 contains 16 residues. Germline V gives CDR1 SEHNR, CDR2 FQNEAQ (reference sequence). V lost 5 bases to trimming and J lost 0 bases; unmatched junction nucleotides: 4. The CDR3 protein is CASSVRQGANTGELFF. Written as DNA, the CDR3 is TGTGCCAGCAGCGTAAGACAGGGGGCGAACACCGGGGAGCTGTTTTTT.

The V gene is TRBV27, the J gene TRBJ1-4, with D possibly being TRBD1 (6 bases). V was clipped by 2 bases and J by 5 bases, with 12 bases between them. Germline assignment: CDR1 MNHEY and CDR2 SMNVEV (reference sequence). This CDR3 spans 15 amino acids. This chain's CDR3 is CASSLRRGTNEKLFF. As DNA, the CDR3 is TGTGCCAGCAGTTTAAGGAGGGGGACCAATGAAAAACTGTTTTTT.

This chain links TRBV9 with TRBJ2-5; a possible D gene is TRBD1 (6 bases). The V gene's germline CDR1 is SGDLS and CDR2 YYNGEE. Trimming cost V 4 bases and J 5 bases, with 18 bases left between them. The CDR3 is 15 amino acids. The CDR3 DNA reads TGTGCCAGCAGCCCTCGCCGGGACACCATCGAGACCCAGTACTTC. Translation gives CASSPRRDTIETQYF.

The chain carries TRBV28 and TRBJ2-7; TRBD2 matches 16 bases. This CDR3 has 16 residues. J lost 6 bases, V lost 6 bases, and 8 bases had no gene match. Per germline, CDR1 MDHEN and CDR2 SYDVKM. CDR3 sequence (DNA): TGTGCCAGCAGCCCTCCGGGACTAGCGGGGGGGATCGAGCAGTACTTC. It codes for CASSPPGLAGGIEQYF.

This chain links TRBV7-6 with TRBJ2-1; 9 bases map to TRBD2. This CDR3 region has 16 residues. J was trimmed by 1 base and V by 6 bases; bases with no gene match: 7. CDR1 and CDR2 (germline): SGHVS, FNYEAQ. CDR3 DNA: TGTGCCAGCAGTCCTAATAGCGGGGGTTCCTACAATGAGCAGTTCTTC. Its translation is CASSPNSGGSYNEQFF.

This clone appeared a single time. The chain links TRBV7-3 to TRBJ1-4; D is possibly TRBD1 (5 bases). The CDR3 contains 13 residues. With 4 bases removed from V and 7 bases from J, the gap between germline ends came to 10 bases. CDR1 is SGHTA and CDR2 is FQGTGA in the germline V gene. The CDR3 DNA sequence: TGTGCCAGCAGCTCCCAGCAGGGTGAAAAACTGTTTTTT. This encodes CASSSQQGEKLFF.

This clone showed up just once. The chain links TRBV28 to TRBJ1-2; 7 bases fit TRBD1. With 5 bases clipped from V and 3 bases from J, the junction kept 3 bases outside the gene matches. This CDR3 region has 13 residues. The V gene's germline CDR1 is MDHEN and CDR2 SYDVKM. The CDR3 DNA sequence: TGTGCCAGCAGTGTCAGGGGGGACTATGGCTACACCTTC. Translating it yields CASSVRGDYGYTF.

Judged by abundance, this clone is medium-sized. The chain has TRBV2 and TRBJ1-3, with 8 bases that match TRBD1. After removal of 1 base from V and 3 bases from J, the junction contained 2 bases not matched to a gene. Germline CDR1 is SNHLY and CDR2 is FYNNEI. This CDR3 is built from 15 residues. CDR3 loop: CASSEEDRVGNTIYF. DNA for the CDR3: TGTGCCAGCAGTGAAGAGGACAGGGTTGGAAACACCATATATTTT.

The J gene is TRBJ2-5, the V gene TRBV6-1; 13 bases are shared with TRBD2. Germline trimming cut 8 bases from V and 4 bases from J; bases unmatched to any gene: 7. The CDR3 runs to 15 residues. Germline V gene sequence: CDR1 MNHNS, CDR2 SASEGT. The CDR3 loop reads CASARLAGGGETQYF. The DNA of the CDR3 is TGTGCCAGCGCCCGACTAGCGGGGGGAGGAGAGACCCAGTACTTC.

A single count supports this clone. The junction departs from the called germline gene at one end, perhaps through a read error. V usage is TRBV10-3 and J usage is TRBJ1-1; a weak D match, TRBD1 (6 bases). The CDR3 has 17 residues. In germline, CDR1 is ENHRY, CDR2 SYGVKD. CDR3 sequence: CASSYGRGGTVNTEAFF. The CDR3 DNA reads TGTGCCAGCAGTTACGGGAGGGGGGGGACCGTGAACACTGAAGCTTTCTTT.

The CDR3 region is CASSQRENTQYF. CDR3 sequence (DNA): TGTGCCAGCAGTCAGCGGGAGAATACGCAGTATTTT. The J gene is TRBJ2-3, the V gene TRBV6-5, with 8 nucleotides matching TRBD2. CDR1 is MNHEY, CDR2 SVGAGI, per germline. The CDR3 is 12 residues long. Trimming cost V 5 bases and J 7 bases; bases outside gene matches: 2.

V is TRBV4-2 and J is TRBJ2-5, with 12 bases that match TRBD1. Per germline, CDR1 LGHNA and CDR2 YNFKEQ. The CDR3 extends over 16 amino acids. The V gene end was trimmed by 4 bases and the J gene end by 4 bases; junction bases not matched to a gene: 7. The CDR3 sequence is CASSLEGQGARETQYF. DNA for the CDR3: TGTGCCAGCAGCCTCGAGGGACAGGGGGCAAGAGAGACCCAGTACTTC.

The chain recombines TRBV5-1 with TRBJ1-4; D is unclear. There are 14 residues in the CDR3. In germline, CDR1 is SGHRS, CDR2 YFSETQ. V lost 1 base, J lost 3 bases, and 7 bases lay in between. This CDR3 reads CASSLYGANEKLFF. The CDR3 DNA is TGCGCCAGCAGCTTGTATGGGGCTAATGAAAAACTGTTTTTT.

V is TRBV5-6 and J is TRBJ1-3; D call uncertain. Germline CDR1 SGHDT, CDR2 YYEEEE. Trimming removed 3 bases at V and 2 bases at J, with 9 bases between. This CDR3 spans 14 amino acids. CDR3: CASSWAPAGNTIYF. The CDR3 bases are TGTGCCAGCAGCTGGGCCCCGGCTGGAAACACCATATATTTT.

This clone was seen only a few times. The rearrangement joins TRBV11-2 to TRBJ1-1; TRBD1 is a possible D gene (5 bases). The length of the CDR3 is 13 residues. CDR1 is SGHAT, CDR2 FQNNGV, per germline. The V and J ends lost 2 bases and 7 bases respectively, with 11 bases between them. The CDR3 nucleotides are TGTGCCAGCAGCTTATCGGCCGGGGGTGAAGCTTTCTTT. Its protein product is CASSLSAGGEAFF.

This clone was found once. V is TRBV4-1 and J is TRBJ1-1; a possible D gene is TRBD1 (5 bases). The V gene's germline CDR1 is MGHRA and CDR2 YSYEKL. V lost 2 bases and J 1 base, leaving 14 bases between the germline ends. This CDR3 comprises 16 residues. CDR3 nucleotides: TGCGCCAGCAGCCAAATGGGACGGGGCCAGAACACTGAAGCTTTCTTT. Its translation: CASSQMGRGQNTEAFF.

The V call is TRBV19, the J call TRBJ2-1; D ambiguous. V dropped 3 bases and J dropped 0 bases, with 6 bases sitting between them. CDR3 length equals 14 residues. Germline CDR1 and CDR2: LNHDA and SQIVND (reference sequence). The CDR3 reads CASSMQSSYNEQFF. DNA of the CDR3: TGTGCCAGTAGTATGCAGAGCTCCTACAATGAGCAGTTCTTC.

The sample holds one count of this clone. J is TRBJ2-3 and V is TRBV5-1; 8 nucleotides match TRBD2. The CDR3 consists of 16 residues. Losses at the gene ends were 0 bases for V and 6 bases for J; bases not matched to a gene: 9. From germline, CDR1 is SGHRS and CDR2 YFSETQ. As DNA, the CDR3 is TGCGCCAGCAGCTTGGGGGACGGGAGGGCCTGGGATACGCAGTATTTT. Translating it yields CASSLGDGRAWDTQYF.

In DNA form, the CDR3 reads TGCAGCGTCAGAAGGGGGCAGAACACCGGGGAGCTGTTTTTT. Amino acids: CSVRRGQNTGELFF. The V gene is TRBV29-1, the J gene TRBJ2-2; TRBD1 aligns across 7 bases. The length of the CDR3 is 14 residues. Germline V CDR1 and CDR2: SQVTM, ANQGSEA. V was clipped by 6 bases and J by 1 base; unmatched bases: 5.

This clone has only one observation. V usage is TRBV10-2 and J usage is TRBJ1-1; D ambiguous. This CDR3 has 13 residues. V dropped 6 bases and J dropped 0 bases, with 8 bases sitting between them. Germline V lookup: CDR1 WSHSY, CDR2 SAAADI. Here the CDR3 DNA reads TGCGCCAGCAGGGCCGGACTGAACACTGAAGCTTTCTTT. The encoded protein is CASRAGLNTEAFF.

Only a few counts were recorded for this clone. The CDR3 region is CASSSAQVYSGNTIYF. The CDR3 bases are TGTGCCAGCAGTTCGGCACAGGTTTACTCTGGAAACACCATATATTTT. The rearrangement uses TRBV28 and TRBJ1-3; TRBD1 is a possible D gene (5 bases). This CDR3 contains 16 residues. Trimming stripped 4 bases from V and 0 bases from J, with 13 bases between. In germline, CDR1 is MDHEN, CDR2 SYDVKM.

On this clone: The junction differs from germline at one of its ends, possibly a read error. This chain links TRBV6-1 with TRBJ2-3; possibly TRBD1 for D (5 bases). This CDR3 comprises 13 residues. The germline CDR1 and CDR2 sequences are MNHNS and SASEGT. CDR3 protein: CASSEDRGDTQYF. Written as DNA, the CDR3 is TGTGCCAGTAGTGAAGACAGAGGAGATACGCAGTATTTT.

The rearrangement joins TRBV29-1 to TRBJ2-2; TRBD2 matches 8 bases. This CDR3 has 16 amino acids. Per the germline V gene, CDR1 is SQVTM and CDR2 is ANQGSEA. After removal of 6 bases from V and 0 bases from J, the junction contained 9 bases not matched to a gene. The CDR3 nucleotides are TGCAGCGTAACCGGGACTAGAGCCTCGAACACCGGGGAGCTGTTTTTT. It codes for CSVTGTRASNTGELFF.

V gene TRBV7-8 combines with J gene TRBJ2-6; the D is unclear. The germline V gene encodes CDR1 SGHVS and CDR2 FQNEAQ. The germline V and J ends were trimmed by 8 bases and 2 bases, with 13 bases remaining between them. The CDR3 length is 15 residues. CDR3 nucleotides: TGTGCCAGCGTTAGTGGGCAGACTGGGGCCAACGTCCTGACTTTC. Translating it yields CASVSGQTGANVLTF.

CDR3 loop: CAWSPTPPKGYGYTF. The CDR3 nucleotides are TGTGCCTGGAGCCCCACTCCCCCCAAGGGGTATGGCTACACCTTC. The gene calls are TRBV30 and TRBJ1-2, with D maybe TRBD1 (5 bases). V lost 3 bases and J lost 5, with 19 bases in between. Germline V lookup: CDR1 GTSNPN, CDR2 SVGIG (reference sequence). The CDR3 loop spans 15 amino acids. Using reference TRBV30 and TRBJ1-2 for the parts outside the CDR3, the full variable domain is SQTIHQWPATLVQPVGSPLSLECTVEGTSNPNLYWYRQAAGRGLQLLFYSVGIGQISSEVPQNLSASRPQDRQFILSSKKLLLSDSGFYLCAWSPTPPKGYGYTFGSGTRLTVV.

The V and J genes are TRBV5-1 and TRBJ1-1; 8 nucleotides agree with TRBD1. The germline CDR1 and CDR2 sequences are SGHRS and YFSETQ. V lost 4 bases to trimming and J lost 1 base; unmatched junction nucleotides: 9. The CDR3 is 16 amino acids. DNA for the CDR3: TGCGCCAGCAGCCCTTGGACAGGGTTGCGGAACACTGAAGCTTTCTTT. It is translated as CASSPWTGLRNTEAFF.

The rearrangement joins TRBV4-2 to TRBJ2-7, with D uncertain. CDR1 and CDR2 from the germline V gene are LGHNA and YNFKEQ. CDR3 length: 15 amino acids. Trimming pared 0 bases from V and 0 bases from J, leaving 9 bases between. Here the CDR3 reads CASSQEQRSSYEQYF. CDR3 nucleotides: TGTGCCAGCAGCCAAGAACAGAGAAGCTCCTACGAGCAGTACTTC.

The chain joins TRBV7-6 to TRBJ2-5, with TRBD1 identical over 8 bases. The germline V gene encodes CDR1 SGHVS and CDR2 FNYEAQ. The CDR3 runs 16 residues. V lost 7 bases, J lost 5 bases, and 15 bases stayed unmatched. The CDR3 sequence: CASTPGGRQGFETQYF. CDR3 DNA sequence: TGTGCCAGCACCCCAGGGGGACGACAGGGGTTTGAGACCCAGTACTTC.